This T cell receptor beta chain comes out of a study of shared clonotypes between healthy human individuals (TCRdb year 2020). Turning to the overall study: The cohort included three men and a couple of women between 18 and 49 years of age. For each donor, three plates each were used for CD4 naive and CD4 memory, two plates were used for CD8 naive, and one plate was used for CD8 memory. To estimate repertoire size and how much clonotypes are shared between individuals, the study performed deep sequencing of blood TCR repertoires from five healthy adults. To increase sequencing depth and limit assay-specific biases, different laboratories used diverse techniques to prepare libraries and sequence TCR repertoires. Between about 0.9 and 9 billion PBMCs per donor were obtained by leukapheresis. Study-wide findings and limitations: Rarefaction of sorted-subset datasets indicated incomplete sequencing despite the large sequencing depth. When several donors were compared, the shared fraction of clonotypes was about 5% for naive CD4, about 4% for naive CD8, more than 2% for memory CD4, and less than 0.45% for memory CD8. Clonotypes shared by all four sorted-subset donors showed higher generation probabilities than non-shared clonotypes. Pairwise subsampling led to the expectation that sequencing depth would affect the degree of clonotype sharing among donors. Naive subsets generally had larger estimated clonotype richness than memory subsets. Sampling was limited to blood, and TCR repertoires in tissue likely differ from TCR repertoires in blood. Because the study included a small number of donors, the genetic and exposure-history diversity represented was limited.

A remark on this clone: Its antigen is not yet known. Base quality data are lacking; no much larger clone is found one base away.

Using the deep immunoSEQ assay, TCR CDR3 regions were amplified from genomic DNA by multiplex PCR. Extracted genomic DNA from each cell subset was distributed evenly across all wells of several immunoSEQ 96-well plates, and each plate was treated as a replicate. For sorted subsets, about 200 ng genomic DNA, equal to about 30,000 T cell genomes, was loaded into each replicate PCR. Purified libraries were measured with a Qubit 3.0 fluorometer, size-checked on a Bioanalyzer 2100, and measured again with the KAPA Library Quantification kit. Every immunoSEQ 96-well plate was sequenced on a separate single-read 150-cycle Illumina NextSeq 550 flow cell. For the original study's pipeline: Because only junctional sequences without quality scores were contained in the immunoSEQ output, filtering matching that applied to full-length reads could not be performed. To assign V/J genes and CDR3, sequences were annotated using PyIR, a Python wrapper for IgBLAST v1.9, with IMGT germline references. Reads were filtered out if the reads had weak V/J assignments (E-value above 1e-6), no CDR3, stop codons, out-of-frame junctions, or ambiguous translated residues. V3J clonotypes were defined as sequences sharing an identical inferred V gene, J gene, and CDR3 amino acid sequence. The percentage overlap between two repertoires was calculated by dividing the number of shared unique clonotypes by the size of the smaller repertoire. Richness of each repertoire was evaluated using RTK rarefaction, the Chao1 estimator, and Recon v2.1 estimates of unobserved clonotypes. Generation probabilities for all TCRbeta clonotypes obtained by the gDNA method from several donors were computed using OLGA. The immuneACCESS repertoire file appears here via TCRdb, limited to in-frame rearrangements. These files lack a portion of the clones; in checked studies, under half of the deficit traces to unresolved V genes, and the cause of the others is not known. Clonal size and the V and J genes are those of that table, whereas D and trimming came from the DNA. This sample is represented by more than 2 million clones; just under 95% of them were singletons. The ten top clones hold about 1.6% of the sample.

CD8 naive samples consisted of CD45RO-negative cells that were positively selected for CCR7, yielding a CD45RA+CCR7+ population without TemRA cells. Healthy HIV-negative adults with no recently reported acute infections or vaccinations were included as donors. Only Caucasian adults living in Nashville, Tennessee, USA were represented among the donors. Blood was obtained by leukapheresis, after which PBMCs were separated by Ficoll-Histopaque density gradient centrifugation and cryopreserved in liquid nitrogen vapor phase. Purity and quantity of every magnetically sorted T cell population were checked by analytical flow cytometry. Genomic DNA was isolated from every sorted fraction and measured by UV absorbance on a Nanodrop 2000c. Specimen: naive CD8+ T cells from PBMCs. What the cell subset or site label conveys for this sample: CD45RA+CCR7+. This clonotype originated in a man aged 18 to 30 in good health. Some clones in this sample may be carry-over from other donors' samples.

In nucleotides, the sequence is TGTGCCAGCAGCCCCCGGGTAGGGGGGGACCCCTCTGGCTACACCTTC. Its coded protein is CASSPRVGGDPSGYTF. This receptor chain uses TRBV9 and TRBJ1-2; a weak D assignment points to TRBD1 (6 bases agree). For CDR1 and CDR2, the germline V gene lists SGDLS and YYNGEE. The junction shows trimming of 4 bases on V and 7 bases on J, plus 23 bases between the germline ends. The CDR3 holds 16 amino acids from the cysteine to the phenylalanine. Only the CDR3 DNA is retained, 48 bases long and in frame from the first base.